This is a list of T cell receptor beta chains from one sample in a study of T-cell reconstitution after alpha-beta-depleted transplantation in children. TCRdb fed the PCR reads into MiXCR, producing one record per CDR3 protein. This table holds approximately 8,000 distinct CDR3 sequences, roughly an eighth found once. The sequenced sample was PBMCs, mostly from graft donor cells, obtained 60 days after TCRalphabeta/CD19-depleted stem cell transplant. The receptors stem from a patient between 2 and 10 years old who had a stem cell transplant for inherited bone marrow failure, so the T cells may come from the graft donor. Each CDR3 is given with its conserved first and last residue. The D gene is left open where the match is weak. Clone size is given for some rows only: seen once, a few or many times, or a class if the clone is expanded.

d_call clone_size j_call v_call cdr3_aa cdr3_nt
- many TRBJ2-1 TRBV18 CASSPSRTEQFF TGTGCCAGCTCACCATCTAGAACTGAGCAGTTCTTC
TRBD1 many TRBJ1-2 TRBV6-2/TRBV6-3 CASSQGAANGYTF TGTGCCAGCAGTCAGGGGGCGGCTAATGGCTACACCTTC
- many TRBJ2-7 TRBV7-7 CASSPITEGEQYF TGTGCTAGCAGCCCTATAACCGAGGGAGAGCAGTACTTC
- many TRBJ1-5 TRBV2 CASTLLGNQPQHF TGTGCCAGCACCCTCCTGGGCAATCAGCCCCAGCATTTT
TRBD1 many TRBJ2-7 TRBV15 CATSRGGTGAHRIEQYF TGTGCCACCAGCAGAGGGGGCACAGGGGCCCATAGGATCGAGCAGTACTTC
- many TRBJ2-7 TRBV13 CASSLGLSGVMHEQYF TGTGCCAGCAGCTTAGGCCTATCAGGGGTGATGCACGAGCAGTACTTC
TRBD1 many TRBJ2-7 TRBV13 CASSLTDRAYEQYF TGTGCCAGCAGCTTAACGGACAGGGCCTACGAGCAGTACTTC
- many TRBJ2-7 TRBV20-1 CSARGGTEQYF TGCAGTGCTAGAGGGGGGACCGAGCAGTACTTC
TRBD1 many TRBJ2-7 TRBV5-1 CASSVDRGGNYEQYF TGCGCCAGCAGCGTTGACAGGGGAGGAAACTACGAGCAGTACTTC
- few TRBJ1-6 TRBV30 CAWRAGTASSPLHF TGTGCCTGGAGAGCCGGGACGGCCAGTTCACCCCTCCACTTT
- many TRBJ1-6 TRBV2 CASNSESNSPLHF TGTGCCAGCAATTCTGAGAGTAATTCACCCCTCCACTTT
TRBD2 many TRBJ2-3 TRBV3-1 CASSLAGGADTQYF TGTGCCAGCAGCCTAGCGGGAGGGGCAGATACGCAGTATTTT
TRBD1 many TRBJ1-1 TRBV30 CAWSASTGGPMNTEAFF TGTGCCTGGAGTGCCTCTACAGGGGGACCCATGAACACTGAAGCTTTCTTT
TRBD2 many TRBJ2-1 TRBV7-2 CASSYGLAGGFEQFF TGTGCCAGCAGCTATGGACTAGCGGGAGGTTTTGAGCAGTTCTTC
- few TRBJ1-2 TRBV18 CASSPPPQGYGYTF TGTGCCAGCTCACCACCGCCCCAGGGTTATGGCTACACCTTC
TRBD1 many TRBJ2-2 TRBV10-3 CAIRGTANTGELFF TGTGCCATCAGGGGGACAGCGAACACCGGGGAGCTGTTTTTT
- many TRBJ2-5 TRBV7-2 CASSLFPPTPGETQYF TGTGCCAGCAGCTTATTCCCTCCTACCCCTGGAGAGACCCAGTACTTC
- many TRBJ1-5 TRBV4-3 CASSQEPFGNQPQHF TGCGCCAGCAGCCAAGAGCCCTTCGGCAATCAGCCCCAGCATTTT
TRBD1 many TRBJ2-1 TRBV5-1 CASSLEGTGNNEQFF TGCGCCAGCAGCTTGGAAGGGACAGGGAACAATGAGCAGTTCTTC
- many TRBJ1-5 TRBV7-2 CASSSSGGNQPQHF TGTGCCAGCAGCTCCTCAGGGGGCAATCAGCCCCAGCATTTT
TRBD1 many TRBJ1-1 TRBV10-3 CAISFTGGNTEAFF TGTGCCATCAGCTTTACAGGGGGGAACACTGAAGCTTTCTTT
- many TRBJ1-4 TRBV5-1 CASSLAGMEKLFF TGCGCCAGCAGCTTGGCGGGGATGGAAAAACTGTTTTTT
- many TRBJ2-7 TRBV7-2 CASSPLTVPRGGGQYF TGTGCCAGCAGCCCCCTCACAGTTCCCCGGGGAGGAGGGCAGTACTTC
- many TRBJ1-5 TRBV12-3/TRBV12-4 CASSRLKGRSGQPQHF TGTGCCAGCTCCCGACTTAAGGGCAGGTCGGGTCAGCCCCAGCATTTT
TRBD1 - TRBJ2-5 TRBV7-8 CAMGPRPGGRETQYF TGTGCCATGGGACCCAGGCCAGGGGGTCGGGAGACCCAGTACTTC
- many TRBJ2-7 TRBV12-3/TRBV12-4 CASSYRVPYEQYF TGTGCCAGCAGTTACAGGGTGCCGTACGAGCAGTACTTC
- few TRBJ2-7 TRBV14 CASSQASKRLTYEQYF TGTGCCAGCAGCCAAGCGTCAAAAAGGTTGACCTACGAGCAGTACTTC
TRBD2 - TRBJ2-1 TRBV5-6 CAISPAYERGGNEQFF TGTGCCATCAGCCCCGCCTATGAGCGGGGGGGCAATGAGCAGTTCTTC
TRBD2 many TRBJ2-1 TRBV19 CASSILAGRYNEQFF TGTGCCAGTAGTATCCTAGCGGGCAGGTACAATGAGCAGTTCTTC
- many TRBJ2-2 TRBV5-1 CASSLSSNLLTGELFF TGCGCCAGCAGCTTGAGCTCCAATCTCTTGACCGGGGAGCTGTTTTTT
- many TRBJ2-7 TRBV18 CASSPPGVYEQYF TGTGCCAGCTCACCACCCGGGGTCTACGAGCAGTACTTC
- many TRBJ2-3 TRBV7-9 CASSPGWGRTSDTQYF TGTGCCAGCAGCCCAGGTTGGGGGCGTACCTCCGATACGCAGTATTTT
TRBD2 many TRBJ2-3 TRBV3-1 CASSQIVGTSGNTRTDTQYF TGTGCCAGCAGCCAGATAGTCGGGACTAGCGGGAACACACGCACAGATACGCAGTATTTT
TRBD2 many TRBJ2-3 TRBV7-9 CASSPWRGSTDTQYF TGTGCCAGCAGCCCTTGGCGGGGGAGCACAGATACGCAGTATTTT